These 20 T cell receptor beta chains originate from one sample sequenced in a study of cytomegalovirus exposure and HLA in healthy donors. PCR primers comprised 60 Vbeta and 13 Jbeta primers. Profiled with immunoSEQ multiplex PCR; TCRdb holds only in-frame clones, not every one. The table includes 120,000 to 150,000 clones, approximately 80% detected once. Sequencing was performed on PBMCs. These receptors all come from a man in his forties in good health and CMV-seronegative.

V and J are TRBV11-2 and TRBJ1-2; TRBD1 matches at 7 bases. This CDR3 spans 14 amino acids. V was clipped by 3 bases and J by 8 bases; unmatched bases: 9. CDR1 SGHAT and CDR2 FQNNGV come from the germline V gene. CDR3 amino acids: CASSFKGGASGYTF. The DNA of the CDR3 is TGTGCCAGCAGCTTTAAAGGGGGCGCGTCGGGCTACACCTTC.

V and J are TRBV19 and TRBJ1-1, with TRBD1 as a possible D gene (6 bases). The V end lost 5 bases, the J end lost 3 bases, and 7 bases lay between the germline ends. Looked up from germline, CDR1 is LNHDA and CDR2 is SQIVND (reference sequence). The CDR3 contains 12 residues. CDR3 amino acids: CASSPGDTEAFF. CDR3 sequence (DNA): TGTGCCAGTAGTCCAGGGGACACTGAAGCTTTCTTT.

The chain links TRBV6-1 to TRBJ2-7, with TRBD1 matching over 10 bases. This CDR3 contains 14 residues. V lost 3 bases to trimming and J lost 5 bases; unmatched junction nucleotides: 4. Per germline, CDR1 MNHNS and CDR2 SASEGT. The CDR3 protein is CASSEGTGVHEQYF. Written as DNA, the CDR3 is TGTGCCAGCAGTGAGGGGACAGGGGTCCACGAGCAGTACTTC.

V usage is TRBV7-9 and J usage is TRBJ2-7; possible D gene TRBD1, 6 bases. CDR3 length: 13 amino acids. Germline values: CDR1 SEHNR, CDR2 FQNEAQ (reference sequence). Trimming stripped 5 bases from V and 3 bases from J, with 11 bases between. The CDR3 DNA is TGTGCCAGCAGCCCGGGACAAAACTACGAGCAGTACTTC. Encoded protein: CASSPGQNYEQYF.

The chain combines TRBV25-1 with TRBJ2-2; TRBD1 is a possible D gene (5 bases). The CDR3 sequence is 14 residues long. Germline CDR1 reads MGHDK; CDR2 reads SYGVNS. With 5 bases removed from V and 7 bases from J, the gap between germline ends came to 14 bases. CDR3 region: CASSFSGKGGELFF. The CDR3 region has the DNA TGTGCCAGCAGTTTCTCAGGGAAGGGCGGGGAGCTGTTTTTT.

The gene calls are TRBV4-2 and TRBJ2-7; TRBD1 might be the D (6 bases). Germline values: CDR1 LGHNA, CDR2 YNFKEQ. This CDR3 has 16 amino acids. Deletions cut 2 bases from V and 7 bases from J, with 21 bases between. For the CDR3, the DNA is TGTGCCAGCAGCCAAATTCGAGGGGGACCGGCGGGTGAGCAGTACTTC. Protein sequence: CASSQIRGGPAGEQYF.

V is TRBV6-5 and J is TRBJ1-5, with 10 positions matching TRBD1. Trimming removed 8 bases from V and 0 bases from J; junction bases left unmatched: 4. Per the germline V gene, CDR1 is MNHEY and CDR2 is SVGAGI. The CDR3 length is 15 residues. The CDR3 DNA follows: TGTGCCAGCCGGGACAGGGGCGTTAGCAATCAGCCCCAGCATTTT. It specifies CASRDRGVSNQPQHF.

The chain uses TRBV4-1 and TRBJ2-1; 10 bases line up with TRBD2. This CDR3 has 15 residues. Germline V gene data show CDR1 as MGHRA and CDR2 as YSYEKL. Trimming took 2 bases from V and 8 from J; bases not matched to a gene: 6. The CDR3 spells CASSQLAGAGDEQFF. As DNA, the CDR3 is TGCGCCAGCAGCCAACTAGCGGGGGCCGGGGATGAGCAGTTCTTC.

The chain carries TRBV5-6 and TRBJ1-3, with D hard to call. Germline V lookup: CDR1 SGHDT, CDR2 YYEEEE. The CDR3 is 14 amino acids. V lost 0 bases, J lost 3 bases, and 7 bases lay in between. The CDR3 spells CASSLETGGNTIYF. The DNA for the CDR3 is TGTGCCAGCAGCTTGGAGACTGGTGGAAACACCATATATTTT.

The V and J genes are TRBV6-5 and TRBJ2-7; maybe TRBD2 (6 bases). V lost 4 bases, J lost 5 bases, and 12 bases lay in between. This CDR3 is 13 amino acids long. CDR1 and CDR2 from the germline V gene are MNHEY and SVGAGI. This CDR3 reads CASSSRREHEQYF. The CDR3 coding sequence is TGTGCCAGCAGTTCCCGACGGGAGCACGAGCAGTACTTC.

The chain uses TRBV23-1 and TRBJ2-1; 7 positions agree with TRBD1. TRBV23-1 is an ORF for which the function is uncertain. The CDR3 covers 15 residues. J gave up 4 bases and V 4 bases, and 7 bases lay outside the gene matches. The CDR3 sequence is CASSRPGQTYNEQFF. The DNA of the CDR3 is TGCGCCAGCAGTCGTCCGGGACAGACTTACAATGAGCAGTTCTTC.

J is TRBJ2-7 and V is TRBV6-1; possible D gene TRBD1, 5 bases. V shed 4 bases and J shed 5 bases, with 9 bases lying between them. The CDR3 covers 12 residues. The germline V gene encodes CDR1 MNHNS and CDR2 SASEGT. DNA of the CDR3: TGTGCCAGCAGTGCGACAGTTCACGAGCAGTACTTC. Its translation is CASSATVHEQYF.

J is TRBJ2-5 and V is TRBV7-8; 9 nucleotides line up with TRBD2. The closer fit of TRBJ2-7 to the DNA end suggests the J call may be wrong. This CDR3 comprises 16 residues. Germline loops: CDR1 SGHVS, CDR2 FQNEAQ. In nucleotides, the CDR3 is TGTGCCAGCAGCTCCTTCAGCGGGGGGCGGTGGTACGAGCAGTACTTC. It codes for CASSSFSGGRWYEQYF.

The gene calls are TRBV19 and TRBJ2-7, with a weak D call TRBD2 (5 bases). The V end was cut by 8 bases, the J end by 2 bases, with 13 bases between. From germline, CDR1 is LNHDA and CDR2 SQIVND (reference sequence). The CDR3 is 13 residues long. The CDR3 spells CASSRGETYEQYF. The CDR3 bases are TGTGCCAGTTCTCGGGGAGAAACCTACGAGCAGTACTTC.

This chain links TRBV30 with TRBJ1-6, with 10 bases identical to TRBD1. Germline V lookup: CDR1 GTSNPN, CDR2 SVGIG (reference sequence). CDR3 length: 15 residues. With 3 bases clipped from V and 7 bases from J, the junction kept 6 bases outside the gene matches. CDR3 residues: CAWRDRGRTNSPLHF. The DNA of the CDR3 is TGTGCCTGGAGGGACAGGGGGAGGACCAATTCACCCCTCCACTTT. Combining the CDR3 with reference TRBV30 and TRBJ1-6 gives the whole variable domain SQTIHQWPATLVQPVGSPLSLECTVEGTSNPNLYWYRQAAGRGLQLLFYSVGIGQISSEVPQNLSASRPQDRQFILSSKKLLLSDSGFYLCAWRDRGRTNSPLHFGNGTRLTVT.

The chain links TRBV4-3 to TRBJ2-1; a weak D match, TRBD1 (6 bases). Germline loops: CDR1 LGHNA, CDR2 YSLEER. V lost 3 bases and J lost 7, with 13 bases in between. The CDR3 is 14 amino acids. As DNA, the CDR3 is TGCGCCAGCAGCCACCGAAAGGACAGTAATGAGCAGTTCTTC. Protein product: CASSHRKDSNEQFF.

This chain joins TRBV4-2 and TRBJ2-2; maybe TRBD2 (6 bases). Germline loops: CDR1 LGHNA, CDR2 YNFKEQ. V was cut by 4 bases and J by 4 bases, with 19 bases left in between. The CDR3 sequence is 17 residues long. The chain's CDR3 is CASSRRGGGTSTGELFF. The CDR3 coding sequence is TGTGCCAGCAGCCGTAGGGGTGGCGGGACTTCCACCGGGGAGCTGTTTTTT.

The chain is built from TRBV6-1 and TRBJ2-1; 12 nucleotides align to TRBD2. The CDR3 contains 14 residues. Trimming cost V 7 bases and J 8 bases; bases outside gene matches: 6. Germline-derived CDR1 and CDR2 are MNHNS and SASEGT. CDR3 sequence (DNA): TGTGCCAGCAATTTACTAGCGGGAGGCGATGAGCAGTTCTTC. Residues: CASNLLAGGDEQFF.

The chain is built from TRBV7-8 and TRBJ1-2; D unresolved. CDR1 SGHVS and CDR2 FQNEAQ come from the germline V gene. The CDR3 has 15 amino acids. With 5 bases removed from V and 8 bases from J, the gap between germline ends came to 21 bases. The CDR3 bases are TGTGCCAGCAGCCCCTCAGGAATCCTACGGCAGGGCTACACCTTC. Translated: CASSPSGILRQGYTF.

Concerning this clone: Within the sample, other DNA sequences also encode this same CDR3. The chain joins TRBV27 to TRBJ1-1; D may be TRBD1 (5 bases). V gave up 0 bases and J gave up 3 bases, with 8 bases separating them. The CDR3 spans 14 residues. Germline V gene lookup returns CDR1 MNHEY and CDR2 SMNVEV (reference sequence). The CDR3 DNA sequence: TGTGCCAGCAGTTTATCGGGGGGGGACACTGAAGCTTTCTTT. Its translation: CASSLSGGDTEAFF.